This TCR beta chain appears in the sequencing data of a study of tumor and adjacent non-tumor tissue in lung cancer. RNA was extracted from bulk tissue without any cell sorting. More than 3 cm separated this lung sample from the edge of the tumor. TCRbeta libraries were built with three rounds of nested PCR, modified from ARM-PCR. TCRdb redid the calling of the multiplex PCR reads with MiXCR, one entry per CDR3 protein. The data contain 60,000 to 80,000 distinct CDR3 sequences, under 70% of them singletons. In germline, CDR1 is SGDLS, CDR2 YYNGEE. Trimming cost V 3 bases and J 0 bases, with 15 bases left between them. This CDR3 contains 17 residues.

This sequence was found in a woman aged 50 to 60 with non-small cell lung cancer. This rearrangement joins TRBV9 to TRBJ2-2; the D call may be TRBD1 or TRBD2 (5 bases each). Sequencing was performed on distant non-tumor lung tissue. The CDR3 DNA follows: TGTGCCAGCAGCGCTACGTCCCGAGGGGCGAACACCGGGGAGCTGTTTTTT. It encodes CASSATSRGANTGELFF. Drawing the rest from reference TRBV9 and TRBJ2-2, the complete variable domain is DSGVTQTPKHLITATGQRVTLRCSPRSGDLSVYWYQQSLDQGLQFLIQYYNGEERAKGNILERFSAQQFPDLHSELNLSSLELGDSALYFCASSATSRGANTGELFFGEGSRLTVL.